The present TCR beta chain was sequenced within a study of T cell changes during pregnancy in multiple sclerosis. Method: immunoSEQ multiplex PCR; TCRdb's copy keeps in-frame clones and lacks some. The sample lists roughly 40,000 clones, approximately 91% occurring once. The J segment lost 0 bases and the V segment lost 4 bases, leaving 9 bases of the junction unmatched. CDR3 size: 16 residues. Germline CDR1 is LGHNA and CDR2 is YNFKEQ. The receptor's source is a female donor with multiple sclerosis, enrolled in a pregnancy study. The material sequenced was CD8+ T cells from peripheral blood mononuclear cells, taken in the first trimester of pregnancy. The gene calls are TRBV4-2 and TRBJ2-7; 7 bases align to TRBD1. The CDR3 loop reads CASSPQTRDSSYEQYF. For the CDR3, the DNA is TGTGCCAGCAGCCCTCAAACCCGGGACAGCTCCTACGAGCAGTACTTC.